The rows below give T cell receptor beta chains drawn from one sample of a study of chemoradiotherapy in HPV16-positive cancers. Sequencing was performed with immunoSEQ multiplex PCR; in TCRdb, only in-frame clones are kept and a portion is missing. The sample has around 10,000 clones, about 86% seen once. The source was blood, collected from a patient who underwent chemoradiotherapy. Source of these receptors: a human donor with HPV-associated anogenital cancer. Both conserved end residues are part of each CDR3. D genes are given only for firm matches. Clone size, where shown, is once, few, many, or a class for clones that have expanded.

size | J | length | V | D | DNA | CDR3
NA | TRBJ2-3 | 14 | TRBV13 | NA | TGTGCCAGCACCGGTTCCCTCATGGCAGATACGCAGTATTTT | CASTGSLMADTQYF
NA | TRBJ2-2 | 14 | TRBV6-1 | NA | TGTGCCAGCAGTGAAAGCCAGGGGGGCGGGGAGCTGTTTTTT | CASSESQGGGELFF
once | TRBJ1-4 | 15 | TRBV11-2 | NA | TGTGCCAGCAGCTTAGGAGCGGGGATGGGCGAAAAACTGTTTTTT | CASSLGAGMGEKLFF
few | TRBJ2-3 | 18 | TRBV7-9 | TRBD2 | TGTGCCAGCAGCCCTAACCTAAGTGCGGGGGGTGGGGCATATACGCAGTATTTT | CASSPNLSAGGGAYTQYF
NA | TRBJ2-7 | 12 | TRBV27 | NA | TGTGCCAGCAGTCCGACTAGACGGGAGCAGTACTTC | CASSPTRREQYF
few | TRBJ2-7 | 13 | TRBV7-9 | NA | TGTGCCAGCAGCTTACTACAGTCTTACGAGCAGTACTTC | CASSLLQSYEQYF
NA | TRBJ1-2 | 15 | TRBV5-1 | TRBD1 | TGCGCCAGCAGCACTGTACCGGACAGGGGTTATGGCTACACCTTC | CASSTVPDRGYGYTF
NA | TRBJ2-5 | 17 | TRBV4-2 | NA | TGTGCCAGCAGCAAGCAAGCGGCGGGGGCCAGCGAAGAGACCCAGTACTTC | CASSKQAAGASEETQYF
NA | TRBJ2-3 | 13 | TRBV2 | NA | TGTGCCAGCAGGGATGACAGGACAGATACGCAGTATTTT | CASRDDRTDTQYF
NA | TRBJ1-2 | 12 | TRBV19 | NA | TGTGCCAGTAGTATACAAAACTATGGCTACACCTTC | CASSIQNYGYTF
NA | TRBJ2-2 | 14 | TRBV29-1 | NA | TGCAGCGTTGAGGGGACGGATAACACCGGGGAGCTGTTTTTT | CSVEGTDNTGELFF
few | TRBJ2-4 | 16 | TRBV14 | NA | TGTGCCAGCAGCCAGACCAGGGGAGAAGCCAAAAACATTCAGTACTTC | CASSQTRGEAKNIQYF
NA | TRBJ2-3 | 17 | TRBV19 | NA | TGTGCCAGTAGTAGGTCCGGGGGCTATAGTGTAGCAGATACGCAGTATTTT | CASSRSGGYSVADTQYF
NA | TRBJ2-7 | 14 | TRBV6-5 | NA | TGTGCCAGCAGTAACCACCCCGGGTCCTACGAGCAGTACTTC | CASSNHPGSYEQYF
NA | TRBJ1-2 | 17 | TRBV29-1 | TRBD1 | TGCAGCGTTGAAGATTGGAGGGGGCGAAGGTTAGACTATGGCTACACCTTC | CSVEDWRGRRLDYGYTF
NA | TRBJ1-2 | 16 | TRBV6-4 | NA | TGTGCCAGCAGTGACTCGATCTCGACAGGACTCTATGGCTACACCTTC | CASSDSISTGLYGYTF
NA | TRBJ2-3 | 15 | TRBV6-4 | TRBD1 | TGTGCCACCGGGACAGGAGACGGTAGCACAGATACGCAGTATTTT | CATGTGDGSTDTQYF
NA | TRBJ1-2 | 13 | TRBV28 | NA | TGTGCCAGCAGCCGGGACACCTCGTATGGCTACACCTTC | CASSRDTSYGYTF
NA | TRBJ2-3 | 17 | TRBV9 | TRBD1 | TGTGCCAGCAGCTCGGGACAGTCGGGTCCCGAAGCAGATACGCAGTATTTT | CASSSGQSGPEADTQYF
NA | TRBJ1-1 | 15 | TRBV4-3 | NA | TGCGCCAGCAGCCAAGATATGGGGGCAGACACTGAAGCTTTCTTT | CASSQDMGADTEAFF
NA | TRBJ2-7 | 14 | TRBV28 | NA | TGTGCCAGCAGTTCCCTCATACTGATGGCCGAGCAGTACTTC | CASSSLILMAEQYF
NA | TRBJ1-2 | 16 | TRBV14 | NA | TGTGCCAGCAGCCAAGAACCCTACACGGAGAGCTATGGCTACACCTTC | CASSQEPYTESYGYTF
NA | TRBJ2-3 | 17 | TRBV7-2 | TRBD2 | TGTGCCAGCAGCTTACGGAGCGGGGGGGCGAGCACAGATACGCAGTATTTT | CASSLRSGGASTDTQYF
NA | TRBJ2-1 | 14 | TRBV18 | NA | TGTGCCAGCCAAGGGGCCAGCTCCTACAATGAGCAGTTCTTC | CASQGASSYNEQFF
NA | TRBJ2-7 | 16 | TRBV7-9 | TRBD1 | TGTGCCAGCAGTTTGGATACAGGGGGTTTTTTCTACGAGCAGTACTTC | CASSLDTGGFFYEQYF
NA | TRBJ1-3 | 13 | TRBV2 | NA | TGTGCCAGCAGTAAAGGGATAAGAAACACCATATATTTT | CASSKGIRNTIYF
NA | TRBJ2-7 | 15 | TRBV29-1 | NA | TGCAGCGTTGAAGGCGGTGGGGGTGGCGGTTACGAGCAGTACTTC | CSVEGGGGGGYEQYF
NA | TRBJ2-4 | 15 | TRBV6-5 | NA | TGTGCCAGAATCAGGGGCAATCTAGCCAAAAACATTCAGTACTTC | CARIRGNLAKNIQYF
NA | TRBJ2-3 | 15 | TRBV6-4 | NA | TGTGCCAGCAGTGACGGGGGGAGTAGCACAGATACGCAGTATTTT | CASSDGGSSTDTQYF
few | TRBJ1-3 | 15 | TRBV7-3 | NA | TGTGCCAGCAGCTTAAGGGCCGACTCTGGAAACACCATATATTTT | CASSLRADSGNTIYF
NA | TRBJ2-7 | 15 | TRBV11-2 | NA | TGTGCCAGCAGCCAACTAATGGGACCCGGGAACGAGCAGTACTTC | CASSQLMGPGNEQYF
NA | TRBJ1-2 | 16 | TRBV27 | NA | TGTGCCAGCAGTTTAGGCGCGGCAGGAAGCTCTTGGGGATACACCTTC | CASSLGAAGSSWGYTF